The sequence of this TCR beta chain was determined in a study of T cells in Graves' hyperthyroidism and ophthalmopathy. Amplification of TCR beta CDR3 regions used RNA as the template. The study used the HTBI primer set for a first-round RT-PCR of the TCR CDR3. One entry per CDR3 protein results from TCRdb running MiXCR on the multiplex PCR reads. There are roughly 300,000 distinct CDR3 sequences in the sample; 15% to 20% occur only once, and around 54% lies in the top ten. The specimen sequenced was blood. The sequence was collected from a woman in her fifties or sixties with Graves' hyperthyroidism.

CDR3 coding DNA: TGTGCCAGCAGCCAAGGACAGTGGAGCCCCCTAGGCTACACCTTC. Translated: CASSQGQWSPLGYTF. This chain joins TRBV3-1 and TRBJ1-2; possible D gene TRBD1, 5 bases. Germline CDR1 and CDR2: LGHDT and YNNKEL (reference sequence). This CDR3 has 15 residues. The ends were cut back, 1 base at V and 8 bases at J, with 17 bases in the middle.